This TCR beta chain was identified in a study of post-analysis software for immune sequencing data. Study-wide background: The patients showed relapsing-remitting, secondary progressive and progressive-relapsing multiple sclerosis courses.

CDR1 is SQVTM, CDR2 ANQGSEA, per germline. The CDR3 totals 14 residues. Concerning this clonotype itself: Antigen: not known. Mismatch with germline at one junction end may stem from a read error.

General study points: Samples from one preparation batch, clustered by F measure, grouped strongly together. About 5 TRBV segments were significantly more frequent in patients than in controls. TRBV5-6, TRBV5-1 and TRBV20-1 were among these segments.

cDNA libraries for TCR beta contained unique molecular identifiers. Starting from approximately 0.95 to 9.8 million T cells, the study yielded roughly 0.5 million cDNA molecules. A single record per CDR3 protein comes from TCRdb applying MiXCR to the PCR reads. The data show more than 450,000 distinct CDR3 sequences, 40% to 50% seen once. The chain is built from TRBV29-1 and TRBJ1-2; the match to TRBD1 covers 10 bases. The TCR was taken from a girl between 10 and 17 years old with multiple sclerosis. Source material: blood. For the CDR3, the DNA is TGCAGCGTTTCGCCAGGGGGGACAGGGGATGGTTACACCTTC. As protein: CSVSPGGTGDGYTF.